This TCR beta chain was obtained from a study of cytomegalovirus exposure and HLA in healthy donors (dated by TCRdb to about 2017). Study-level background: An earlier analysis of several hundred of the donors reported 276 Gb of sequence data and roughly 100 million unique TCR beta sequences from 190 million or so T cells. The study profiled the T cell repertoires of 550 to 700 subjects by immunosequencing and related them to cytomegalovirus serostatus. Donor age, sex, ethnicity and CMV serostatus were compiled alongside the repertoire data. Several DR-DQ haplotypes were treated as single units for association and clustering because of strong linkage in the cohort. A separate validation cohort of 100 to 150 different subjects was used in addition to the 666-subject first cohort. In a later analysis, previously published TCR beta repertoires from fewer than 750 donors were re-analyzed and high-resolution HLA genotyping was added so that TCR occurrence patterns could be studied. To predict cytomegalovirus infection status, the study combined high-throughput TCR immunosequencing, statistical association of individual TCRs with disease status, and machine learning. In the later analysis, no new phenotypic data were used to find candidate immune exposures; instead, reliance was placed on TCR beta sequences and their occurrence across donors. Typing coverage varied by locus: roughly 620-640 donors for A, B, C, DRB1 and DQB1; approximately 500 for DQA1; about 590 for DPA1; roughly 470 for DPB1. A later genetic analysis used genome-wide SNP genotypes for about three fifths of the 666 donors, treating that subset as a discovery cohort. Of the approximately 400 genotyped donors, about 80% fell in the genetic ancestry cluster associated with self-reported Caucasian donors. Every repertoire in the discovery cohort had been generated on one and the same sequencing platform. HLA typing included class I and class II loci at four-digit resolution. The study was designed to test whether signatures of past pathogen exposure could be identified by cataloging public T cell receptors. An earlier analysis of nearly 600 of the donors applied high-throughput TCR beta sequencing to assess whether each TCR beta V gene segment acted as functional or pseudogenic. Approximately 310 gigabases of sequencing data and about 92 million unique TCR sequences made up an early release that covered roughly 670 HLA-typed donors. Across some 400 genotyped donors of the cohort, an average of approximately 240,000 unique TCR beta nucleotide sequences per donor were sequenced, and approximately 17% of those sequences were non-productive. Findings and caveats that apply to the study as a whole: Sequencing depth was assumed to be roughly uniform across donors in the presence/absence analyses, though that assumption may not hold. According to a later analysis, parvovirus B19, influenza, CMV and Epstein-Barr virus appeared linked to several top co-occurrence clusters. CMV serostatus was the only immune exposure information available for the cohort. A further reported finding was that TCR beta sequences accurately predicted the HLA-A and HLA-B alleles for most subjects in the first cohort. A later analysis found that most CMV-associated TCR beta chains appeared HLA-restricted, with HLA associations seemingly driven largely by CMV exposure. A later analysis found that TCR association rates varied across HLA loci, with DRB1 alleles showing the most associated TCRs and HLA-C alleles the fewest. A later genetic analysis associated a missense DCLRE1C variant with V-gene and J-gene trimming of TCR beta chains, and an independent cohort replicated the association. Correlated functional status among segregating V segments might reflect linkage disequilibrium, but an unknown experimental factor could not be ruled out. A cluster of highly shared sequence variants was judged likely to represent a technical artifact of the sequencing pipeline. Across donors, most TCR sequences were observed very rarely, whereas some public TCRs were present in many individuals. Compared with the roughly 710-donor mean, donors in an Asian-associated ancestry cluster had fewer N-insertions in productive TCRs, according to a later genetic analysis. Because counts were too low, about 18 rarely observed V segments, including chromosome 9 orphons, were excluded from the earlier analysis of under 650 of the donors. Strong co-occurrence of HLA alleles, especially DR and DQ, made assigning TCR associations to individual alleles difficult. In vitro tests confirmed that three of the cytomegalovirus-associated TCR beta chains recognize cytomegalovirus antigens. According to the authors, the approach could potentially be generalized to other disease states and immunological phenotypes. Some IMGT-functional V segments, including TRBV6-2 and TRBV6-3, could not be told apart with the 87-base-pair reads, so those segments were excluded. The cohort was sequenced for TCR beta chains only, and without alpha or paired-chain data the features that could be detected were limited. The study listed 150 to 200 TCR beta chains as associated with cytomegalovirus. A later analysis found that HLA-associated TCR beta chains were more clonally expanded and had lower generation probabilities than equally common non-associated chains. Broadly in line with IMGT annotations, most TCR beta V segments showed up in productive rearrangements about 87% or about 30% of the time in an earlier analysis of approximately 600 of the donors. In a later analysis, more than 15,000 TCR beta sequences were associated with specific HLA alleles at a false discovery rate of 0.05. Cytomegalovirus status was reported to be diagnosed by the classifier with high specificity and sensitivity in both the original and validation cohorts. HLA typing was unavailable for some donors at each locus, so association tests used only the typed subset.

The cohort was made up of roughly 670 healthy bone marrow donors. At the time of sampling, all cohort members were nominally healthy, though unrecorded immune exposures were likely present. The donor tested CMV seronegative and was one of the 352 seronegative cohort members. A peripheral blood sample was collected from each donor, and TCR beta sequencing was performed on peripheral blood mononuclear cells. Genomic DNA extraction from the blood cell samples was performed with the Qiagen DNeasy Blood Extraction Kit. At the junction V is shortened by 0 bases and J by 2 bases, with 5 bases in between. Sequences SGHRS (CDR1) and YFSETQ (CDR2) are obtained from the germline V gene. The CDR3 contains 13 residues, cysteine and phenylalanine counted. Just CDR3 DNA is preserved here, 39 bases in frame from base 1. Note on this clone: This receptor's antigen is unknown. Within one base of it there is no much larger clone, and no base qualities were kept.

The library was generated by the immunoSEQ multiplex PCR assay. A mixture of 60 forward primers for TCR Vbeta segments and 13 reverse primers for TCR Jbeta segments was used in the multiplex PCR. The CDR3 region of rearranged TCR beta genes was amplified from genomic DNA by a multiplex PCR assay. The amplified TCR beta libraries were sequenced on the Illumina HiSeq System as 87-base-pair reads. As for the original processing: A later analysis counted 65 million to 90 million unique TCR beta chains across the 650 to 800 repertoires, and 10 million to 11 million of these chains were shared by at least two donors. Raw reads were error-corrected and collapsed into unique sequences by a nearest-neighbor algorithm in which closely related sequences were merged to remove PCR and sequencing errors. Alignment of CDR3 sequences to IMGT reference sequences was used to assign V, D and J gene segments. For a sequence to be retained, at least a six-nucleotide match to both a V gene segment and a J gene segment was required. Rearrangements were called productive when the CDR3 lacked stop codons and stayed in frame with V and J; all others were non-productive. CDR3 was defined according to IMGT convention as the region running from the second conserved V-encoded cysteine to the conserved J-encoded phenylalanine. The earlier analysis of some 540 of the donors excluded any sequence lacking an unambiguous match to a single V gene segment. In an earlier analysis of approximately 500 of the donors, a V segment was called functional when productive rearrangements were above 56.7%, and segregating when the standard deviation between donors exceeded 5%. A statistical classification framework was developed to diagnose cytomegalovirus status using the catalog of TCR beta chain sequences. V and J gene assignment, in a later analysis, came from comparing TCR nucleotide sequences with IMGT/GENE-DB human TR gene sequences. In a later analysis, CDR3 sequences and most-parsimonious VDJ recombination scenarios were assigned using the TCRdist pipeline. In a later analysis, each TCR beta chain was defined by its CDR3 amino acid sequence together with its V-gene family, and reads without a unique V-gene family were excluded. As a way to deal with suspected cross-contamination and a sequencing artifact, a later analysis dropped 450 to 600 nucleotide sequences that were highly shared and had low generation probability. A later analysis calculated a clonal expansion index for each public chain from normalized within-repertoire ranks of inferred template counts. Generation probabilities in a later analysis came from a VDJ recombination model fitted to out-of-frame rearrangements, and those results were checked against IGoR. In a later analysis, hypergeometric tests were used to score TCR-TCR, TCR-HLA and TCR-CMV co-occurrence, with a repertoire-size bias correction applied to TCR pairs. A later analysis estimated false discovery rates by permuting HLA or CMV assignments 20 times. In a later analysis, co-occurring TCRs were grouped with DBSCAN, and TCRdist sequence similarity was added when clustering was performed within HLA-allele-positive subsets. Repertoires with fewer than 30,000 or more than 120,000 public chains were left out of co-occurrence clustering, as were several repertoires with anomalous nucleotide sharing. TCRdb limited this immuneACCESS table to in-frame rearrangements with V and J called. A share of clones is missing; checked studies link under half to unresolved V genes, and the rest is unexplained. V and J calls and clone size are those listed in that table; D and trimming were worked out from the DNA. For this sample there are more than 150,000 clones; less than 90% appear just once. The top ten constitute around 0.27% of the sample.

The chain is made from TRBV5-1 and TRBJ1-2; the D gene cannot be resolved reliably. Sequences were obtained from PBMCs. The source of this sequence is a boy aged 5-17 years in good health and CMV-seronegative. The DNA sequence is TGCGCCAGCAGCTTGGACAAAAACTATGGCTACACCTTC. Translated, it reads CASSLDKNYGYTF.